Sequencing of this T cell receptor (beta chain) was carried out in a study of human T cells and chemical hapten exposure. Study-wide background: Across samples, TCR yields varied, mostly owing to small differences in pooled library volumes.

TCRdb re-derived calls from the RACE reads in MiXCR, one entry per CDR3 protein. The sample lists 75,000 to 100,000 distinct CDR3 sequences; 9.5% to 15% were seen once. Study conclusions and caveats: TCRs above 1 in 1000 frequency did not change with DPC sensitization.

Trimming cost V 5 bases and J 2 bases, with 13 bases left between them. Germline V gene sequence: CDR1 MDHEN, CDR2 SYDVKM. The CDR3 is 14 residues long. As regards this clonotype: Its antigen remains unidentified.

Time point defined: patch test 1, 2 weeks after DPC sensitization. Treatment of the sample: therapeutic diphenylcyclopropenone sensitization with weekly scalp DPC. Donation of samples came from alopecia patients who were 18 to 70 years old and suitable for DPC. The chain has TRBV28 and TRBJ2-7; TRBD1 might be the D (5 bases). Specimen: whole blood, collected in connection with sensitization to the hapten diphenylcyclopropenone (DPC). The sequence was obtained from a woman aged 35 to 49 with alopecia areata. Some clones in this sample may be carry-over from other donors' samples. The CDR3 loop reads CASSPGHLPYEQYF. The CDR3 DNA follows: TGTGCCAGCAGTCCTGGACATCTGCCCTACGAGCAGTACTTC.